This T cell receptor beta chain was recorded in a study of blood T cell repertoires in COVID-19. Concerning this clone: The sample has other DNA sequences that encode this CDR3 too.

The table came from immunoSEQ multiplex PCR; TCRdb's copy has only in-frame clones and leaves some out. Of about 440,000 clones in the sample, around 91% were seen once. Germline V gene lookup returns CDR1 LNHDA and CDR2 SQIVND (reference sequence). The ends were cut back, 4 bases at V and 1 base at J, with 7 bases in the middle. This CDR3 has 13 amino acids. Source material: PBMCs or T cells enriched from blood (not recorded which). J is TRBJ1-1 and V is TRBV19, with D maybe TRBD1 (5 bases). This sequence was found in a man younger than 35 who had recovered from COVID-19. The CDR3 protein is CASSTDRNTEAFF. The CDR3 DNA is TGTGCCAGTAGTACCGACAGGAACACTGAAGCTTTCTTT.